This T cell receptor (beta chain) was documented in a study of Graves' ophthalmopathy and Graves' hyperthyroidism. Beta-chain TCR CDR3 regions were amplified from RNA transcripts. RT-PCR was first run with HTBI primers, then multiplex PCR in a second round. From the multiplex PCR reads, TCRdb called clonotypes with MiXCR, one entry per CDR3 protein. This sample has 650,000 to 900,000 distinct CDR3 sequences, with around 40% found just once. Uncontrolled infections, pregnancy, lactation or other autoimmune diseases led to patient exclusion. PBMCs came from roughly 10 ml of fresh peripheral blood. Germline V gives CDR1 SQVTM, CDR2 ANQGSEA. V lost 4 bases and J lost 0; bases outside the gene matches: 5. This CDR3 contains 14 residues. This clonotype is a singleton in its sample.

This rearrangement joins TRBV29-1 to TRBJ1-1; 7 bases agree with TRBD1. The sequenced sample consisted of peripheral blood. The sequence came from an adult man with Graves' ophthalmopathy. The CDR3: CSVAEQGMNTEAFF. As DNA, the CDR3 is TGCAGCGTTGCCGAACAGGGGATGAACACTGAAGCTTTCTTT.